The 24 T cell receptor beta chains below were found in one sample sequenced in a study of cytomegalovirus exposure and HLA in healthy donors. Both 60 Vbeta primers and 13 Jbeta primers went into the PCR. Using immunoSEQ multiplex PCR, the repertoire was profiled, and TCRdb retains in-frame clones only, with some absent. The table shows more than 95,000 clones, with over 60% occurring only once. The source material was PBMCs. Receptor source: a man aged 25 to 40 in good health and CMV-seronegative.

The chain joins TRBV10-3 to TRBJ2-1, with D hard to call. This CDR3 contains 12 residues. Germline loops: CDR1 ENHRY, CDR2 SYGVKD. V dropped 0 bases and J dropped 10 bases, with 7 bases sitting between them. For the CDR3, the DNA is TGTGCCATCAGTGAGTCCTACGTCGAGCAGTTCTTC. It encodes CAISESYVEQFF.

The chain has TRBV5-1 and TRBJ1-1; 11 bases align to TRBD1. CDR1 SGHRS and CDR2 YFSETQ come from the germline V gene. With 4 bases clipped from V and 5 bases from J, the junction kept 7 bases outside the gene matches. This CDR3 has 15 residues. CDR3 coding DNA: TGCGCCAGCAGCCCACGGACAGGGGGCTTGACTGAAGCTTTCTTT. Translation: CASSPRTGGLTEAFF.

The rearrangement links TRBV5-4 to TRBJ2-7; maybe TRBD2 (6 bases). Germline CDR1 SGHNT, CDR2 YYREEE (reference sequence). The CDR3 covers 16 residues. The V end lost 4 bases, the J end lost 4 bases, and 21 bases lay between the germline ends. The CDR3: CASSITSGLRIYEQYF. DNA of the CDR3: TGTGCCAGCAGCATTACTTCAGGACTACGGATATACGAGCAGTACTTC.

The V and J genes are TRBV7-8 and TRBJ1-3; 7 bases line up with TRBD1. The junction had 7 bases not matched to a gene; V was cut back by 5 bases and J by 0 bases. This CDR3 contains 16 residues. Per germline, CDR1 SGHVS and CDR2 FQNEAQ. As DNA, the CDR3 is TGTGCCAGCAGCCACCAGGACAGGATCTCTGGAAACACCATATATTTT. This codes for CASSHQDRISGNTIYF.

The V gene is TRBV6-1, the J gene TRBJ1-5; D call uncertain. The CDR3 contains 13 residues. Germline V lookup: CDR1 MNHNS, CDR2 SASEGT. Trimming removed 6 bases at V and 3 bases at J, with 9 bases between. CDR3 sequence (DNA): TGTGCCAGCAGGCAGGTAAACAATCAGCCCCAGCATTTT. Translation: CASRQVNNQPQHF.

This chain uses TRBV9 with TRBJ1-1; D is unresolved. The V end was cut by 3 bases, the J end by 8 bases, with 11 bases between. Per germline, CDR1 SGDLS and CDR2 YYNGEE. The CDR3 sequence is 12 residues long. The CDR3 region is CASSGTRREAFF. The CDR3 DNA reads TGTGCCAGCAGCGGAACCCGGAGAGAAGCTTTCTTT.

The V gene is TRBV9, the J gene TRBJ2-1, with TRBD1 matching over 7 bases. The CDR3 is made up of 15 amino acids. With V trimmed by 5 bases and J by 0 bases, 5 bases remained unmatched. CDR1 is SGDLS, CDR2 YYNGEE, per germline. The CDR3 DNA sequence: TGTGCCAGCAGTGTACAGGGGTTCTCCTACAATGAGCAGTTCTTC. Its translation is CASSVQGFSYNEQFF. The variable domain in full, with the rest retrieved from reference TRBV9 and TRBJ2-1, is DSGVTQTPKHLITATGQRVTLRCSPRSGDLSVYWYQQSLDQGLQFLIQYYNGEERAKGNILERFSAQQFPDLHSELNLSSLELGDSALYFCASSVQGFSYNEQFFGPGTRLTVL.

The table lists this clone with a few counts. This chain connects TRBV15 to TRBJ2-7; 9 nucleotides match TRBD1. The germline CDR1 and CDR2 sequences are LNHNV and YYDKDF (reference sequence). Germline trimming cut 2 bases from V and 4 bases from J; bases unmatched to any gene: 9. CDR3 length: 16 amino acids. DNA for the CDR3: TGTGCCACCAGCAGATTCCACACAGGGGGCGAGTACGAGCAGTACTTC. It yields the protein CATSRFHTGGEYEQYF.

V is TRBV5-1 and J is TRBJ2-7; D remains unclear. V was trimmed by 2 bases and J by 0 bases, leaving 15 bases between them. Germline V gene data show CDR1 as SGHRS and CDR2 as YFSETQ. The CDR3 extends over 16 amino acids. The CDR3 sequence is CASSFSLSSGSYEQYF. Written as DNA, the CDR3 is TGCGCCAGCAGCTTTTCATTGTCCTCCGGCTCCTACGAGCAGTACTTC.

In this sample, this clone turned up a few times. The gene calls are TRBV5-4 and TRBJ1-1; 7 bases line up with TRBD1. This CDR3 has 14 residues. J was trimmed by 7 bases and V by 4 bases; bases with no gene match: 10. Germline CDR1 reads SGHNT; CDR2 reads YYREEE (reference sequence). The CDR3 region has the DNA TGTGCCAGCAGCCAAAATACAGGGGATGGTGAAGCTTTCTTT. It codes for CASSQNTGDGEAFF.

This rearrangement joins TRBV27 to TRBJ1-5; weak D call: TRBD1 (5 bases). V was cut by 0 bases and J by 0 bases, with 15 bases left in between. Germline lookup yields CDR1 MNHEY and CDR2 SMNVEV (reference sequence). The CDR3 runs 18 residues. The CDR3 region has the DNA TGTGCCAGCAGTTTATCGAACAGGAGACATTATAGCAATCAGCCCCAGCATTTT. Its translation is CASSLSNRRHYSNQPQHF.

This clone came up a few times. This sequence joins TRBV15 and TRBJ1-1; TRBD1 matches 8 bases. V lost 6 bases to trimming and J lost 4 bases; unmatched junction nucleotides: 10. Per the germline V gene, CDR1 is LNHNV and CDR2 is YYDKDF (reference sequence). This CDR3 contains 15 residues. The CDR3 DNA follows: TGTGCCACCAGTTGGACAGGGCAGGTCGTCACTGAAGCTTTCTTT. It yields the protein CATSWTGQVVTEAFF.

This chain connects TRBV15 to TRBJ2-4; 7 bases are shared with TRBD2. In germline, CDR1 is LNHNV, CDR2 YYDKDF (reference sequence). V shed 0 bases and J 3 bases; nucleotides not matched to a gene: 8. The CDR3 sequence is 17 residues long. CDR3 nucleotide sequence: TGTGCCACCAGCAGAGATCTTCCTGGGGAGGGCAAAAACATTCAGTACTTC. It translates to CATSRDLPGEGKNIQYF. The full variable domain, rest sourced from reference TRBV15 and TRBJ2-4, is DAMVIQNPRYQVTQFGKPVTLSCSQTLNHNVMYWYQQKSSQAPKLLFHYYDKDFNNEADTPDNFQSRRPNTSFCFLDIRSPGLGDTAMYLCATSRDLPGEGKNIQYFGAGTRLSVL.

The sample holds a few counts of this clone. This sequence joins TRBV30 and TRBJ2-4, with TRBD2 identical over 7 bases. The V segment lost 8 bases and the J segment 10 bases; nucleotides outside the gene matches: 8. This CDR3 is built from 11 residues. Germline loops: CDR1 GTSNPN, CDR2 SVGIG (reference sequence). The CDR3 here is CARGGGKIQYF. CDR3 nucleotide sequence: TGTGCCCGTGGGGGGGGAAAGATTCAGTACTTC.

V gene TRBV11-2 combines with J gene TRBJ2-3; 12 bases align to TRBD1. V lost 5 bases to trimming and J lost 2 bases; unmatched junction nucleotides: 5. The CDR3 has 16 residues. Germline values: CDR1 SGHAT, CDR2 FQNNGV. CDR3 sequence reads: CASSPGTGGVTDTQYF. CDR3 nucleotide sequence: TGTGCCAGCAGCCCTGGGACAGGGGGCGTCACAGATACGCAGTATTTT.

The rearrangement links TRBV27 to TRBJ2-7; 8 nucleotides agree with TRBD1. This CDR3 has 16 residues. Trimming took 5 bases from V and 2 from J; bases not matched to a gene: 11. CDR1 is MNHEY and CDR2 is SMNVEV in the germline V gene (reference sequence). CDR3 DNA sequence: TGTGCCAGCAGTAGCACTACTCTGACAGGGGCCTACGAGCAGTACTTC. Its translation is CASSSTTLTGAYEQYF.

The rearrangement uses TRBV6-1 and TRBJ2-5; 8 bases match TRBD1. The junction had 3 bases not matched to a gene; V was cut back by 5 bases and J by 1 base. Germline loops: CDR1 MNHNS, CDR2 SASEGT. The CDR3 is made up of 14 amino acids. CDR3 DNA: TGTGCCAGCAGTCTTGGGACAGGCCAAGAGACCCAGTACTTC. Amino acids: CASSLGTGQETQYF.

The genes are TRBV11-3 and TRBJ2-5; D remains ambiguous. V lost 3 bases to trimming and J lost 3 bases, with 8 bases between them. The germline V gene has CDR1 SGHNT and CDR2 YENEEA. The CDR3 is made up of 13 amino acids. The CDR3 DNA follows: TGTGCCAGCAGCTTGTTTCCAGAAGAGACCCAGTACTTC. It translates to CASSLFPEETQYF. Together with reference TRBV11-3 and TRBJ2-5, the CDR3 gives the full variable domain: EAGVVQSPRYKIIEKKQPVAFWCNPISGHNTLYWYLQNLGQGPELLIRYENEEAVDDSQLPKDRFSAERLKGVDSTLKIQPAELGDSAVYLCASSLFPEETQYFGPGTRLLVL.

The chain couples TRBV5-8 to TRBJ2-3, with D uncertain. Germline CDR1 is SGHTS and CDR2 is YDEGEE. Trimming pared 0 bases from V and 0 bases from J, leaving 8 bases between. CDR3 length equals 15 residues. The CDR3 loop is CASSLGAASTDTQYF. For the CDR3, the DNA is TGTGCCAGCAGCTTGGGCGCGGCTAGCACAGATACGCAGTATTTT. The whole variable domain, filled in from reference TRBV5-8 and TRBJ2-3, reads EAGVTQSPTHLIKTRGQQATLRCSPISGHTSVYWYQQALGLGLQFLLWYDEGEERNRGNFPPRFSGRQFPNYSSELNVNALELEDSALYLCASSLGAASTDTQYFGPGTRLTVL.

The gene calls are TRBV29-1 and TRBJ1-4; TRBD1 is a possible D gene (6 bases). V lost 6 bases, J lost 7 bases, and 15 bases lay in between. The CDR3 contains 13 residues. Looked up from germline, CDR1 is SQVTM and CDR2 is ANQGSEA. CDR3 sequence (DNA): TGCAGCGTATCAGGGGCAGGGGTTGAAAAACTGTTTTTT. Translated: CSVSGAGVEKLFF.

The genes are TRBV29-1 and TRBJ1-5; no clear D gene. CDR1 and CDR2 (germline): SQVTM, ANQGSEA. V lost 4 bases and J lost 5, with 6 bases in between. This CDR3 region has 11 residues. The CDR3 loop is CSVGGDQPQHF. In DNA, the CDR3 is TGCAGCGTTGGCGGGGATCAGCCCCAGCATTTT.

Details on this clone: Sequence at one end of the junction differs from germline and may be a read error. V is TRBV5-1 and J is TRBJ1-2, with 9 bases identical to TRBD1. This CDR3 is built from 16 residues. The V gene's germline CDR1 is SGHRS and CDR2 YFSETQ. In nucleotides, the CDR3 is TGCGCTAGCAGCTCCATAACAGGGGGCGCAAACTATGGCTACACCTTC. Its protein product is CASSSITGGANYGYTF.

This clone was detected a few times. The chain joins TRBV5-1 to TRBJ2-1; 12 positions match TRBD2. Germline lookup yields CDR1 SGHRS and CDR2 YFSETQ. The CDR3 covers 17 residues. The trim removed 4 bases at V and 0 bases at J, leaving 5 bases unmatched. CDR3 sequence (DNA): TGCGCCAGCAGCACCGGACTAGCGGGAATCTCCTACAATGAGCAGTTCTTC. This translates into CASSTGLAGISYNEQFF.

The rearrangement uses TRBV16 and TRBJ1-3; no clear D. The germline V gene encodes CDR1 KGHSY and CDR2 FQNENV. The germline V and J ends were trimmed by 0 bases and 10 bases, with 10 bases remaining between them. This CDR3 is 13 amino acids long. The CDR3 nucleotides are TGTGCCAGCAGCCAATCCACAGTCGCAACCATATATTTT. Its translation is CASSQSTVATIYF.